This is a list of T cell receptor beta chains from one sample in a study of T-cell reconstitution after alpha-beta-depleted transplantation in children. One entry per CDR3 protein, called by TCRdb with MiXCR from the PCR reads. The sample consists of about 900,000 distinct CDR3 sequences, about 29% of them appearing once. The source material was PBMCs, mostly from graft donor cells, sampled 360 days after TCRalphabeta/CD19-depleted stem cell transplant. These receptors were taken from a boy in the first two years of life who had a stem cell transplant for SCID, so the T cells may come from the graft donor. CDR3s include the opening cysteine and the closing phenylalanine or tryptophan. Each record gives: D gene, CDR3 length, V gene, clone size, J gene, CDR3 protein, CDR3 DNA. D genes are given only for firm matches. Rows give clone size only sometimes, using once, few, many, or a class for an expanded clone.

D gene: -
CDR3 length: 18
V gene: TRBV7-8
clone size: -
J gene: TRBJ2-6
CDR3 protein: CASSLEGTPANSANVLTF
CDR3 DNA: TGTGCCAGCAGCTTAGAGGGCACCCCGGCAAATAGTGCCAACGTCCTGACTTTC

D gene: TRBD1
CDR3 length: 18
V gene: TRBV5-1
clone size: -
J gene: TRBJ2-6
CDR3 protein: CASSLGDRGLSGANVLTF
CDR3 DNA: TGCGCCAGCAGCTTGGGCGACAGGGGGCTCTCTGGGGCCAACGTCCTGACTTTC

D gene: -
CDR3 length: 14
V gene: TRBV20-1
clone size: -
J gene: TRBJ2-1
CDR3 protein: CSASLRRGPNEQFF
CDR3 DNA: TGCAGTGCTAGCTTACGGCGGGGGCCGAATGAGCAGTTCTTC

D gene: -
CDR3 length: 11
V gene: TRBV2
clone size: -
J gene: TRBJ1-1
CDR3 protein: CASGDRSEAFF
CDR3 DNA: TGTGCCAGCGGTGACAGAAGCGAAGCTTTCTTT

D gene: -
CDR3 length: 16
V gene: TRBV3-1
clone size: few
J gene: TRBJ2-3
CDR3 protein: CASSQDRGGKKDTQYF
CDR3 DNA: TGTGCCAGCAGCCAAGATAGGGGGGGCAAAAAAGATACGCAGTATTTT

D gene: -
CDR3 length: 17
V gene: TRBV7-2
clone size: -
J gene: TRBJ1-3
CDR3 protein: CASSLAGATVSGNTIYF
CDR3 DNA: TGTGCCAGCAGCTTAGCAGGGGCTACAGTCTCTGGAAACACCATATATTTT

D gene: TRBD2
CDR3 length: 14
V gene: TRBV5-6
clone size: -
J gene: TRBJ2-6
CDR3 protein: CAAGEVGGANVLTF
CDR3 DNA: TGTGCCGCGGGAGAGGTGGGGGGGGCCAACGTCCTGACTTTC

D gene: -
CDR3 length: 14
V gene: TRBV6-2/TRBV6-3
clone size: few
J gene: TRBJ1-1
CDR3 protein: CASGTGTLNTEAFF
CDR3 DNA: TGTGCCAGCGGCACCGGGACACTGAACACTGAAGCTTTCTTT

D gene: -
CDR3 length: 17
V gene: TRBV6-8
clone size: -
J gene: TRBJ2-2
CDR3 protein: CASSYPRGPANTGELFF
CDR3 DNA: TGTGCCAGCAGTTACCCCAGAGGGCCAGCGAACACCGGGGAGCTGTTTTTT

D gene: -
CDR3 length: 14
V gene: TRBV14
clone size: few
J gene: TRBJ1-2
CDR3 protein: CASSQQGLYGGYTF
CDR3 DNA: TGTGCCAGCAGCCAACAGGGGCTCTATGGCGGCTACACCTTC

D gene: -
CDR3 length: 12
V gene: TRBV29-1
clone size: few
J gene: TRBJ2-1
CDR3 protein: CSVEDPPHQQFF
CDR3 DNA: TGCAGCGTTGAAGATCCGCCCCACCAACAGTTCTTC

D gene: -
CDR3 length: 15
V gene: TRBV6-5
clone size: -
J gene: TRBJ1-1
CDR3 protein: CASSYDKSMNTEAFF
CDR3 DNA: TGTGCCAGCAGTTACGACAAAAGCATGAACACTGAAGCTTTCTTT

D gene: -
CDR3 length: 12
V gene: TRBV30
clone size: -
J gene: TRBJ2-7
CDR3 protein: CAWSRGSSEQYF
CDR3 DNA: TGTGCCTGGAGTAGGGGCAGCTCCGAGCAGTACTTC

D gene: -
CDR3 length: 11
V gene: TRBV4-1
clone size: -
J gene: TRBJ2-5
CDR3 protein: CASSQLGSQYF
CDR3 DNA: TGCGCCAGCAGCCAGCTGGGGAGCCAGTACTTC

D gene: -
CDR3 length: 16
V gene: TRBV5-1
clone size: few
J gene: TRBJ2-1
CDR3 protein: CASSPPQRSSYNEQFF
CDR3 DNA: TGCGCCAGCAGCCCCCCACAGCGGAGCTCCTACAATGAGCAGTTCTTC

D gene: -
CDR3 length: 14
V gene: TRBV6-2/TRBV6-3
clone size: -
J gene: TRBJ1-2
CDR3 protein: CATRARGANYGYTF
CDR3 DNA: TGTGCCACCCGAGCCCGGGGCGCTAACTATGGCTACACCTTC

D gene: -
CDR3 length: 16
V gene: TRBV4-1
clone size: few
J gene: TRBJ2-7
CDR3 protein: CASSQDGRWGTYEQYF
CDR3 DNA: TGCGCCAGCAGCCAAGATGGTCGATGGGGCACCTACGAGCAGTACTTC

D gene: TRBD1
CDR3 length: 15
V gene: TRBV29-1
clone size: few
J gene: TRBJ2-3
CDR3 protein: CSVLTGLTSTDTQYF
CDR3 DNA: TGCAGCGTCCTGACAGGGCTTACTAGCACAGATACGCAGTATTTT

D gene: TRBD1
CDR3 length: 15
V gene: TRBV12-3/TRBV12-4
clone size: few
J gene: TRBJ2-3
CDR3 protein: CASSRQGTGTDTQYF
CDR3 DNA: TGTGCCAGCAGCCGACAGGGGACAGGGACGGATACGCAGTATTTT

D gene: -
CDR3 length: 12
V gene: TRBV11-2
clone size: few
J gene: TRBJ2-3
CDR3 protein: CASSLPLGGQYF
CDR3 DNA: TGTGCCAGCAGCTTACCCCTAGGTGGGCAGTATTTT

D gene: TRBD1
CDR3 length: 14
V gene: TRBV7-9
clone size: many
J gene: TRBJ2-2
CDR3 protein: CASGGTGNTGELFF
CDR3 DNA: TGTGCCAGCGGGGGGACAGGGAACACCGGGGAGCTGTTTTTT

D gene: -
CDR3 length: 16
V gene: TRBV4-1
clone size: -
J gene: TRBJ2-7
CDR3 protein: CASSQGGGGASYEQYF
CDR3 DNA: TGCGCCAGCAGCCAAGGCGGAGGGGGGGCCTCCTACGAGCAGTACTTC

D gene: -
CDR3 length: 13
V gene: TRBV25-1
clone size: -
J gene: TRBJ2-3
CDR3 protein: CASSATASDTQYF
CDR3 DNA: TGTGCCAGCAGTGCAACAGCCTCAGATACGCAGTATTTT

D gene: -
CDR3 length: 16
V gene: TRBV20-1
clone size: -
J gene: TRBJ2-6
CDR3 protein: CSASIGGPSGANVLTF
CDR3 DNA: TGCAGTGCTAGCATCGGGGGCCCCTCTGGGGCCAACGTCCTGACTTTC

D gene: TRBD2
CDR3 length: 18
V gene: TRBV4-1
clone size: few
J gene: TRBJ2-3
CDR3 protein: CASSQVASGGYSTDTQYF
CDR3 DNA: TGCGCCAGCAGCCAAGTCGCTAGCGGGGGATATAGCACAGATACGCAGTATTTT

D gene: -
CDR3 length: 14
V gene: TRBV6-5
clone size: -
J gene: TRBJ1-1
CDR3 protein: CASSYGLGAQGAFF
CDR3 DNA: TGTGCCAGCAGTTACGGCCTCGGGGCTCAGGGAGCTTTCTTT

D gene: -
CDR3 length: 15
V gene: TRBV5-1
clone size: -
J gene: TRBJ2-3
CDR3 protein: CASSPPTTGRDTQYF
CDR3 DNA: TGCGCCAGCAGCCCCCCAACGACCGGTCGGGATACGCAGTATTTT

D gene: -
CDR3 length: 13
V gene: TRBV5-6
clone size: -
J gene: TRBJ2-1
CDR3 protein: CASSLGQGYEQFF
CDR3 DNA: TGTGCCAGCAGCTTGGGTCAGGGGTATGAGCAGTTCTTC

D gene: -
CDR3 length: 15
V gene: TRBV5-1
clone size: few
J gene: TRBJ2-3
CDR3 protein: CASSAWERLADTQYF
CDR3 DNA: TGCGCCAGCAGCGCCTGGGAGAGGCTGGCAGATACGCAGTATTTT

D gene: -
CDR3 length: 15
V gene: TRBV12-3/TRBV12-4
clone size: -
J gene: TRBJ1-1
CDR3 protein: CASSPAGGLGTEAFF
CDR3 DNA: TGTGCCAGCAGCCCGGCCGGGGGGCTCGGCACTGAAGCTTTCTTT

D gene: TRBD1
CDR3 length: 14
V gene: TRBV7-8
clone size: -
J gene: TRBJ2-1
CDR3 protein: CASSPIPQGNEQFF
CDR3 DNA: TGTGCCAGCAGCCCAATTCCACAGGGGAATGAGCAGTTCTTC

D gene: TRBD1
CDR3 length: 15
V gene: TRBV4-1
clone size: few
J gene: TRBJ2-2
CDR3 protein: CASSGATGDTGELFF
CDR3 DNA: TGCGCCAGCAGTGGTGCGACAGGGGACACCGGGGAGCTGTTTTTT

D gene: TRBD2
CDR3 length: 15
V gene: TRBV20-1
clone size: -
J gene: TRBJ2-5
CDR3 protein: CSARGGLAGKKTQYF
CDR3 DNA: TGCAGTGCTAGAGGAGGACTAGCGGGGAAAAAGACCCAGTACTTC

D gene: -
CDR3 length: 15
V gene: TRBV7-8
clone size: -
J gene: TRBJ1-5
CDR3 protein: CASSWDAGIGEPQHF
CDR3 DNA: TGTGCCAGCAGCTGGGACGCAGGCATAGGGGAGCCCCAGCATTTT

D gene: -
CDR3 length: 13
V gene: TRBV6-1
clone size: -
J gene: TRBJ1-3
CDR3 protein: CASSRSSGNTIYF
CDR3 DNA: TGTGCCAGCAGCAGGAGCTCTGGAAACACCATATATTTT

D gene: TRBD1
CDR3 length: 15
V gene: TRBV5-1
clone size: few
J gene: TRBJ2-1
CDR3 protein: CASSLTTGAINEQFF
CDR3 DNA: TGCGCCAGCAGCTTGACGACAGGGGCTATCAATGAGCAGTTCTTC

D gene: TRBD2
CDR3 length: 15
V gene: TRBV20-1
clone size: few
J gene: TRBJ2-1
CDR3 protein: CSARPPGGSTREQFF
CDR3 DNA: TGCAGTGCTAGACCGCCGGGGGGGAGCACCAGAGAGCAGTTCTTC

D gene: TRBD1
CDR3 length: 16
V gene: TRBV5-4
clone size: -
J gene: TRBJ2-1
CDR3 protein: CASSLVATGGMGEQFF
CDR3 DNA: TGTGCCAGCAGCTTGGTGGCGACAGGGGGCATGGGAGAGCAGTTCTTC

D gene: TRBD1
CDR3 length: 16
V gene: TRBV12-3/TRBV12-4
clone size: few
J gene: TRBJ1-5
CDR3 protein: CASSRGTGTFNQPQHF
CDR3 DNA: TGTGCCAGCAGTCGTGGGACAGGCACGTTCAATCAGCCCCAGCATTTT

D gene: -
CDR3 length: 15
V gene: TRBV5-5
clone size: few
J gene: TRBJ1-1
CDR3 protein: CASSTYASMDTEAFF
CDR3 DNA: TGTGCCAGCAGCACCTACGCATCTATGGACACTGAAGCTTTCTTT

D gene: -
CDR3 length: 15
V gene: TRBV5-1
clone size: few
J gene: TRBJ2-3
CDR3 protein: CASSLAVGSTDTQYF
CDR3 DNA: TGCGCCAGCAGCTTGGCCGTCGGAAGCACAGATACGCAGTATTTT

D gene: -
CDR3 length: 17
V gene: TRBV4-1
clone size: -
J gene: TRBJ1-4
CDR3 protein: CASSQESSATTNEKLFF
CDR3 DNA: TGCGCCAGCAGCCAAGAATCATCGGCCACGACTAATGAAAAACTGTTTTTT